The entry below describes one T cell receptor beta chain. The sample comes from a study of blood T cell repertoires in COVID-19. V was pared by 4 bases and J by 4 bases, with 14 bases between. The CDR3 consists of 14 residues. CDR1 ENHRY and CDR2 SYGVKD come from the germline V gene. Clones were read by immunoSEQ multiplex PCR, and TCRdb kept only the in-frame ones, dropping some. This sample has about 200,000 clones, with about 90% found just once. Sequenced input: peripheral blood. This clonotype originated in a man between 50 and 59 years old with acute or convalescent COVID-19. The chain links TRBV10-3 to TRBJ2-7, with D perhaps matching TRBD2 (7 bases). The CDR3 DNA sequence: TGTGCCATCAGTGCGGGGGGCTCTGGATACGAGCAGTACGTC. Protein sequence: CAISAGGSGYEQYV.